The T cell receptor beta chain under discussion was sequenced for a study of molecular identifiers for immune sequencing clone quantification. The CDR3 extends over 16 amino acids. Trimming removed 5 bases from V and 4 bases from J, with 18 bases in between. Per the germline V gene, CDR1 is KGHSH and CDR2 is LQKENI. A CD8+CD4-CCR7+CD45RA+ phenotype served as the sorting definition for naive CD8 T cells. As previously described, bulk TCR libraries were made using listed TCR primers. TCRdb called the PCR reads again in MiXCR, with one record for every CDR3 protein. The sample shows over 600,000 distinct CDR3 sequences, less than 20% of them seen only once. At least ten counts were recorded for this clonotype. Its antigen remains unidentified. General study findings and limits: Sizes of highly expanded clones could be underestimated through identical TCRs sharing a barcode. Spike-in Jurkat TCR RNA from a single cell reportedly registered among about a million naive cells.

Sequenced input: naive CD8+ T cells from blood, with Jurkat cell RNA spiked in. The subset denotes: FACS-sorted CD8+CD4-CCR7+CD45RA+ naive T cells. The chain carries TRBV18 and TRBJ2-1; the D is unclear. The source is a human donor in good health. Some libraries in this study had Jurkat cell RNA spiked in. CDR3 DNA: TGTGCCAGCTCAACCGGACCACCCTCTAGGTACAATGAGCAGTTCTTC. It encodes CASSTGPPSRYNEQFF. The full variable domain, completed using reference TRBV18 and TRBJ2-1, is NAGVMQNPRHLVRRRGQEARLRCSPMKGHSHVYWYRQLPEEGLKFMVYLQKENIIDESGMPKERFSAEFPKEGPSILRIQQVVRGDSAAYFCASSTGPPSRYNEQFFGPGTRLTVL.